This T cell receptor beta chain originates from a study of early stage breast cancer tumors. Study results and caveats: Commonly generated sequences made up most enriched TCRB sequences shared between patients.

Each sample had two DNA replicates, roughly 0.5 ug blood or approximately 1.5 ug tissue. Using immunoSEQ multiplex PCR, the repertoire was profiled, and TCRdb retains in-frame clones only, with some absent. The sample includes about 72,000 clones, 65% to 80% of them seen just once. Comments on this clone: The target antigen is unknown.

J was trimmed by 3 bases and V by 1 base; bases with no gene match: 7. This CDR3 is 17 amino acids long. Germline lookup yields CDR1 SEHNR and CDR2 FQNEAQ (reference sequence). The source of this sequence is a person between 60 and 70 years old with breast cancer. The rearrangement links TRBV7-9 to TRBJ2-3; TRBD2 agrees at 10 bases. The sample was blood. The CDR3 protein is CASSLDGPGLATDTQYF. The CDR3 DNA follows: TGTGCCAGCAGCTTAGATGGACCGGGACTAGCGACAGATACGCAGTATTTT.